This TCR beta chain was found in a study of T cell changes during pregnancy in multiple sclerosis. Generated by immunoSEQ multiplex PCR, the TCRdb table keeps only in-frame clones and is missing some. The sample carries approximately 50,000 clones, around nine tenths recorded once. The CDR3 covers 16 residues. Per germline, CDR1 MDHEN and CDR2 SYDVKM. V was pared by 3 bases and J by 6 bases, with 12 bases of the junction left unmatched. Source: CD4+ T cells from peripheral blood mononuclear cells, taken after pregnancy. The sequence came from a female donor with multiple sclerosis, enrolled in a pregnancy study. The V and J genes are TRBV28 and TRBJ2-3; 7 bases align to TRBD2. The CDR3 sequence: CASSFSTSSPRDTQYF. The DNA of the CDR3 is TGTGCCAGCAGTTTCTCGACTAGCTCCCCTAGGGATACGCAGTATTTT.